Listed below are T cell receptor beta chains from one sample, sequenced in a study of PD-L1 blockade in urothelial cancer. Sequencing used immunoSEQ multiplex PCR; TCRdb keeps in-frame clones, though not all of them. The sample includes around 87,000 clones, over 65% seen only once; the top ten take 8.4%. Here the sequenced sample was PBMCs, taken around atezolizumab (anti-PD-L1) treatment. Receptor source: a man in his 70s with urothelial cancer. CDR3s include the opening cysteine and the closing phenylalanine or tryptophan. The order of the fields is clone size, J gene, D gene, V gene, CDR3 protein, CDR3 DNA. D genes are given only for firm matches. Clone size is stated in some rows and not others, as once, few, many or a class when expanded.

. | TRBJ1-1 | TRBD1 | TRBV7-3 | CASSLTIGGFGEAFF | TGTGCCAGCAGCTTAACTATAGGGGGCTTTGGTGAAGCTTTCTTT
. | TRBJ2-5 | TRBD1 | TRBV5-1 | CASSLDYRGRETQYF | TGCGCCAGCAGCTTGGATTACAGGGGCAGAGAGACCCAGTACTTC
. | TRBJ1-2 | . | TRBV15 | CATSRDPGVYGYTF | TGTGCCACCAGCAGAGATCCAGGGGTCTATGGCTACACCTTC
. | TRBJ2-1 | TRBD1 | TRBV29-1 | CSVDRVGNEQFF | TGCAGCGTGGACAGGGTCGGAAATGAGCAGTTCTTC
. | TRBJ2-7 | . | TRBV11-3 | CASSLGRTYEQYF | TGTGCCAGCAGCTTAGGCAGGACCTACGAGCAGTACTTC
. | TRBJ2-2 | . | TRBV15 | CATSRESRAGELFF | TGTGCCACCAGCAGAGAAAGTCGGGCCGGGGAGCTGTTTTTT
. | TRBJ2-3 | TRBD2 | TRBV18 | CASSPQTSGGGEDTQYF | TGTGCCAGCTCACCCCAGACTAGCGGGGGAGGTGAAGATACGCAGTATTTT
. | TRBJ1-5 | . | TRBV7-2 | CASSLAVGRGQPQHF | TGTGCCAGCAGCTTAGCGGTGGGGAGAGGTCAGCCCCAGCATTTT
. | TRBJ1-2 | . | TRBV5-4 | CASSLDRDGYTF | TGTGCCAGCAGCTTGGACAGAGATGGCTACACCTTC
. | TRBJ1-4 | TRBD1 | TRBV5-1 | CASSHTGGEGGEEKLFF | TGCGCCAGCAGCCACACAGGGGGCGAGGGGGGAGAGGAAAAACTGTTTTTT
. | TRBJ1-3 | TRBD1 | TRBV11-1 | CASSTGQLLPSGNTIYF | TGTGCCAGCAGCACGGGACAGCTTCTCCCATCTGGAAACACCATATATTTT
. | TRBJ1-1 | . | TRBV7-2 | CASSAWGGNTEAFF | TGTGCCAGCAGCGCCTGGGGGGGGAACACTGAAGCTTTCTTT
few | TRBJ2-5 | TRBD1 | TRBV4-1 | CASSQGVRRGPETQYF | TGCGCCAGCAGCCAAGGGGTTCGTAGGGGGCCGGAGACCCAGTACTTC
. | TRBJ1-2 | . | TRBV7-2 | CASSLEPDSDAGYTF | TGTGCCAGCAGCTTAGAACCGGACAGTGACGCTGGCTACACCTTC